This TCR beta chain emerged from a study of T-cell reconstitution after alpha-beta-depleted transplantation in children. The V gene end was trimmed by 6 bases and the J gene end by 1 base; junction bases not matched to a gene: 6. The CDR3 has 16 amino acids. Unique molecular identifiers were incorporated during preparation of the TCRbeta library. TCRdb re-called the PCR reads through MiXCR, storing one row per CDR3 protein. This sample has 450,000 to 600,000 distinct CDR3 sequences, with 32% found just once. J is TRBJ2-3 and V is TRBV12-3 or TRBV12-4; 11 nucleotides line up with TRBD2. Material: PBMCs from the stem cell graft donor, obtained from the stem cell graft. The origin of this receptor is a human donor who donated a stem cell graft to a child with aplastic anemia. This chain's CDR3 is CASSNSGRGGTDTQYF. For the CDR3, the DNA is TGTGCCAGCAGCAATAGCGGGAGGGGCGGCACAGATACGCAGTATTTT.